Given below is one T cell receptor beta chain in context. Which antigen it targets is not known. Per-base qualities were not stored, and no clone one base away is much larger. The source of the sample is a study of long-term antiretroviral therapy in people with HIV (dated by TCRdb to 2021 to 2024). Background on the whole study: The earliest samples were collected about a decade before the 2015 WHO recommendation for immediate ART, when ART was typically delayed until CD4 counts fell. Whether ART initiation and durable HIV suppression were associated with changes in peripheral blood TRB repertoire composition and diversity was tested in a retrospective serial study. The cohort contributed about 190 cryopreserved PBMC samples from about 29 adults with confirmed HIV infection, collected serially over a mean of approximately six years (range 1-12). Of the 30 participants with HIV, about twelve were female. No cross-contamination during QIAcube processing turned up in test extractions that ran a monoclonal T-cell line alongside about 30 polyclonal samples.

Sequencing of the TRB variable region was done with the immunoSEQ hsTCRB v3.0 assay at survey level resolution. The targeted TRB sequencing depth was roughly 40,000-50,000 T-cell genomes per sample. An Illumina MiSeq with a v3 150-cycle kit was used to sequence the pooled TRB libraries. The original methods were these. Repertoire analysis was run in R within a reproducible Nextflow workflow that covered QC, data transformation and analysis. LymphoSeq2, an R package for exploring AIRR-Seq data, was used to implement the custom analyses. A handful of samples yielding fewer than 5000 total TRB sequences were excluded, leaving 188 analyzed HIV repertoires. Among the roughly 180 retained HIV repertoires, approximately 59 were collected before ART initiation and more than 120 after ART initiation. Each repertoire was downsampled to 5000 TRB nucleotide sequences, and summary statistics were averaged across 100 downsampling iterations. The analysis kept only TRB sequences whose CDR3 regions were at least seven amino acids long. Diversity was assessed using a clonality score derived from Shannon entropy and using the Gini coefficient. In repertoire networks, the top 5000 CDR3 amino acid sequences were linked whenever an edit distance of one separated two sequences. GLIPH2 predicted antigen specificity groups and MHC restriction for TRB CDR3 amino acid sequences. To flag known associations with CMV, EBV, HIV or tissue antigens, CDR3 amino acid sequences were compared against VDJdb and McPAS-TCR. Pre-ART, post-ART and control groups were compared with Wilcoxon signed-rank tests and Holm-Bonferroni correction. TCRdb holds this immuneACCESS table with in-frame rearrangements only. Some clones are missing; in checked studies, unresolved V genes explain under half, and the rest has no known cause. The V and J calls and clone size are taken from that table; D and trimming were inferred from the DNA. The sample profile shows some 33,000 clones; roughly 87% of them were found once. 5.5% to 7.5% of the sample is held by the ten biggest clonotypes.

What the work shows at the level of the full study, not this receptor alone: Since PBMC availability was limited, sequencing covered only the TCR beta chain, with no alpha chain pairing. Inferences about post-ART repertoire changes are limited because no data were available on ART adherence, viral resistance or therapy changes. The samples span the years 2004 to 2017, and the ART regimens used may be less effective than current regimens. Because pre-ART samples had limited cell numbers, profiling was done on unsorted PBMC rather than on sorted CD4+ and CD8+ T cells. Narrower CDR3 length ranges were observed in HIV repertoires than in controls, and an antigen-experienced repertoire with only a slight naive shift after ART was suggested by the network structure. At every time point, the repertoire was dominated by expanded TRB clones first identified before ART initiation, although this dominance fluctuated and, in many PLHIV, declined after ART. ART initiation was associated with a significant increase in TRB diversity, but diversity stayed significantly below transplant donor controls even after long-term ART.

To be included, a participant needed at least one PBMC sample from before ART initiation plus at least two post-ART samples. Every participant with HIV received treatment in the United States of America. Before DNA extraction, cryopreserved samples containing about 0.9-10 million PBMC were thawed and washed. At the time of the earliest PBMC sample, participants with HIV were aged between roughly 20 and 55 years. Each participant contributed PBMC samples from 1-4 timepoints before ART initiation and 2-8 timepoints after ART initiation, with a median of 7 samples. Serial HIV viral load, CD4+ T-cell count, ART history and demographic data were obtained for every participant. Genomic DNA was extracted from unsorted PBMC with a Qiagen kit on a QIAcube, processed in batches of 12 samples. The germline V gene sets CDR1 to KGHSH and CDR2 to LQKENI. The V end gives up 4 bases and the J end 2 bases, leaving 7 bases in the junction not matched to a gene. From cysteine to phenylalanine, the CDR3 is 16 amino acids long. Only the CDR3 DNA stays, 48 bases, in frame from base 1.

The V and J genes are TRBV18 and TRBJ2-1, with TRBD1 identical over 8 junction bases. This specimen was unsorted PBMCs, taken 0.6 years after starting antiretroviral therapy. The TCR comes from a man aged 18 to 29 with HIV. The CDR3 corresponds to CASSRTGTGAYNEQFF. The sequenced DNA is TGTGCCAGCTCACGCACCGGGACAGGTGCCTACAATGAGCAGTTCTTC. The CDR3, completed at both ends by the reference TRBV18 and TRBJ2-1 genes, gives the full variable domain NAGVMQNPRHLVRRRGQEARLRCSPMKGHSHVYWYRQLPEEGLKFMVYLQKENIIDESGMPKERFSAEFPKEGPSILRIQQVVRGDSAAYFCASSRTGTGAYNEQFFGPGTRLTVL.